The rows below give T cell receptor beta chains drawn from one sample of a study of blood T cell repertoires in COVID-19. Clones were read by immunoSEQ multiplex PCR, and TCRdb kept only the in-frame ones, dropping some. This sample has some 110,000 clones; approximately 87% occur once, and the top ten carry roughly 8%. Sequenced sample: peripheral blood. The receptor set was obtained from a man aged 65 to 85 who had recovered from COVID-19. Each CDR3 is given with its conserved first and last residue. Each record gives: J gene, clone size, D gene, V gene, CDR3 protein, CDR3 DNA. D genes are given only for firm matches. Only part of the rows carry a size: once, few, many, or a class if the clone is expanded.

TRBJ1-3 | . | . | TRBV5-5 | CASSYRVQENTIYF | TGTGCCAGCAGCTACCGGGTCCAAGAGAACACCATATATTTT
TRBJ2-7 | . | . | TRBV6-1 | CASSELSPWGDEQYF | TGTGCCAGCAGTGAACTCTCTCCTTGGGGCGACGAGCAGTACTTC
TRBJ2-1 | . | TRBD1 | TRBV27 | CASSSGGINYNEQFF | TGTGCCAGCAGTTCAGGGGGCATTAACTACAATGAGCAGTTCTTC
TRBJ1-5 | . | . | TRBV30 | CAWSVGRGPQPQHF | TGTGCCTGGAGTGTGGGCAGGGGACCTCAGCCCCAGCATTTT
TRBJ1-2 | few | . | TRBV28 | CASSLWTMRDGYTF | TGTGCCAGCAGTTTGTGGACGATGAGGGATGGCTACACCTTC
TRBJ2-3 | . | TRBD2 | TRBV2 | CATGPGGRVDTQYF | TGTGCCACCGGTCCCGGCGGGAGGGTAGATACGCAGTATTTT
TRBJ2-1 | . | TRBD2 | TRBV3-1/TRBV3-2 | CASSHLAGGDEQFF | TGTGCCAGCAGCCACCTAGCGGGAGGGGATGAGCAGTTCTTC
TRBJ1-5 | . | TRBD1 | TRBV18 | CASSERDRDNQPQHF | TGTGCCAGCTCGGAAAGGGACAGGGACAATCAGCCCCAGCATTTT
TRBJ1-2 | . | . | TRBV7-9 | CASSLWASEETYGYTF | TGTGCCAGCAGCTTATGGGCCAGTGAAGAGACCTATGGCTACACCTTC
TRBJ2-7 | . | TRBD2 | TRBV7-2 | CASSVSGAGYEQYF | TGTGCCAGCAGCGTTAGCGGAGCGGGGTACGAGCAGTACTTC
TRBJ1-2 | once | TRBD1 | TRBV6-1 | CASSEDRGLGYTF | TGTGCCAGCAGCGAAGACAGGGGGCTCGGCTACACCTTC
TRBJ1-1 | once | . | TRBV5-1 | CASSPSRGLPMNTEAFF | TGCGCCAGCAGCCCGTCTAGGGGACTCCCAATGAACACTGAAGCTTTCTTT
TRBJ2-5 | . | TRBD2 | TRBV11-2 | CASSSPGLAGVETQYF | TGTGCCAGCAGCTCCCCGGGGCTAGCGGGGGTTGAGACCCAGTACTTC
TRBJ1-1 | few | . | TRBV4-2 | CASSQQGYTEAFF | TGTGCCAGCAGCCAACAGGGATACACTGAAGCTTTCTTT
TRBJ1-3 | few | . | TRBV30 | CAWSVSLSGNTIYF | TGTGCCTGGAGTGTAAGCCTCTCTGGAAACACCATATATTTT
TRBJ2-7 | . | TRBD2 | TRBV6-1 | CASSEDGGGAYEQYF | TGTGCCAGCAGTGAAGATGGCGGGGGGGCGTACGAGCAGTACTTC
TRBJ1-2 | . | . | TRBV29-1 | CSVEERNYGYTF | TGCAGCGTTGAGGAGAGAAACTATGGCTACACCTTC
TRBJ2-5 | . | TRBD2 | TRBV12-5 | CASGLVGAGGPIETQYF | TGTGCTAGTGGTTTGGTAGGGGCGGGAGGGCCGATAGAGACCCAGTACTTC
TRBJ2-1 | . | . | TRBV2 | CASSGVEGRQFF | TGTGCCAGCAGTGGGGTGGAGGGTCGGCAGTTCTTC
TRBJ1-5 | . | TRBD1 | TRBV6-5 | CASSYWTGLQPQHF | TGTGCCAGCAGTTACTGGACAGGCCTTCAGCCCCAGCATTTT
TRBJ1-2 | many | TRBD1 | TRBV6-1 | CASSEGTGESYGYTF | TGTGCCAGCAGTGAAGGGACAGGGGAATCCTATGGCTACACCTTC
TRBJ2-1 | few | TRBD2 | TRBV5-4 | CASTRGGKSYNEQFF | TGTGCCAGCACCCGCGGGGGGAAATCTTACAATGAGCAGTTCTTC
TRBJ2-5 | . | TRBD2 | TRBV29-1 | CSAILAGERETQYF | TGCAGCGCCATACTAGCGGGGGAACGAGAGACCCAGTACTTC
TRBJ1-1 | . | . | TRBV5-1 | CASSFWGDTEAFF | TGCGCCAGCAGCTTTTGGGGGGACACTGAAGCTTTCTTT
TRBJ1-5 | . | TRBD1 | TRBV28 | CATLYLYRGGDSGGNQPQHF | TGTGCCACCCTATACCTTTACAGGGGAGGAGATTCAGGCGGCAATCAGCCCCAGCATTTT
TRBJ2-3 | . | . | TRBV15 | CATSSPTSTDTQYF | TGTGCCACCAGCAGCCCAACTAGCACAGATACGCAGTATTTT
TRBJ2-7 | once | TRBD2 | TRBV6-5 | CASSYSGSGPYEQYF | TGTGCCAGCAGTTATAGCGGGAGTGGCCCATACGAGCAGTACTTC
TRBJ1-2 | . | TRBD1 | TRBV2 | CASSQGQGALGYGYTF | TGTGCCAGCTCCCAAGGACAGGGGGCGCTTGGGTATGGCTACACCTTC
TRBJ2-1 | . | . | TRBV2 | CASKLGDFYNEQFF | TGTGCCAGTAAACTCGGGGATTTCTACAATGAGCAGTTCTTC